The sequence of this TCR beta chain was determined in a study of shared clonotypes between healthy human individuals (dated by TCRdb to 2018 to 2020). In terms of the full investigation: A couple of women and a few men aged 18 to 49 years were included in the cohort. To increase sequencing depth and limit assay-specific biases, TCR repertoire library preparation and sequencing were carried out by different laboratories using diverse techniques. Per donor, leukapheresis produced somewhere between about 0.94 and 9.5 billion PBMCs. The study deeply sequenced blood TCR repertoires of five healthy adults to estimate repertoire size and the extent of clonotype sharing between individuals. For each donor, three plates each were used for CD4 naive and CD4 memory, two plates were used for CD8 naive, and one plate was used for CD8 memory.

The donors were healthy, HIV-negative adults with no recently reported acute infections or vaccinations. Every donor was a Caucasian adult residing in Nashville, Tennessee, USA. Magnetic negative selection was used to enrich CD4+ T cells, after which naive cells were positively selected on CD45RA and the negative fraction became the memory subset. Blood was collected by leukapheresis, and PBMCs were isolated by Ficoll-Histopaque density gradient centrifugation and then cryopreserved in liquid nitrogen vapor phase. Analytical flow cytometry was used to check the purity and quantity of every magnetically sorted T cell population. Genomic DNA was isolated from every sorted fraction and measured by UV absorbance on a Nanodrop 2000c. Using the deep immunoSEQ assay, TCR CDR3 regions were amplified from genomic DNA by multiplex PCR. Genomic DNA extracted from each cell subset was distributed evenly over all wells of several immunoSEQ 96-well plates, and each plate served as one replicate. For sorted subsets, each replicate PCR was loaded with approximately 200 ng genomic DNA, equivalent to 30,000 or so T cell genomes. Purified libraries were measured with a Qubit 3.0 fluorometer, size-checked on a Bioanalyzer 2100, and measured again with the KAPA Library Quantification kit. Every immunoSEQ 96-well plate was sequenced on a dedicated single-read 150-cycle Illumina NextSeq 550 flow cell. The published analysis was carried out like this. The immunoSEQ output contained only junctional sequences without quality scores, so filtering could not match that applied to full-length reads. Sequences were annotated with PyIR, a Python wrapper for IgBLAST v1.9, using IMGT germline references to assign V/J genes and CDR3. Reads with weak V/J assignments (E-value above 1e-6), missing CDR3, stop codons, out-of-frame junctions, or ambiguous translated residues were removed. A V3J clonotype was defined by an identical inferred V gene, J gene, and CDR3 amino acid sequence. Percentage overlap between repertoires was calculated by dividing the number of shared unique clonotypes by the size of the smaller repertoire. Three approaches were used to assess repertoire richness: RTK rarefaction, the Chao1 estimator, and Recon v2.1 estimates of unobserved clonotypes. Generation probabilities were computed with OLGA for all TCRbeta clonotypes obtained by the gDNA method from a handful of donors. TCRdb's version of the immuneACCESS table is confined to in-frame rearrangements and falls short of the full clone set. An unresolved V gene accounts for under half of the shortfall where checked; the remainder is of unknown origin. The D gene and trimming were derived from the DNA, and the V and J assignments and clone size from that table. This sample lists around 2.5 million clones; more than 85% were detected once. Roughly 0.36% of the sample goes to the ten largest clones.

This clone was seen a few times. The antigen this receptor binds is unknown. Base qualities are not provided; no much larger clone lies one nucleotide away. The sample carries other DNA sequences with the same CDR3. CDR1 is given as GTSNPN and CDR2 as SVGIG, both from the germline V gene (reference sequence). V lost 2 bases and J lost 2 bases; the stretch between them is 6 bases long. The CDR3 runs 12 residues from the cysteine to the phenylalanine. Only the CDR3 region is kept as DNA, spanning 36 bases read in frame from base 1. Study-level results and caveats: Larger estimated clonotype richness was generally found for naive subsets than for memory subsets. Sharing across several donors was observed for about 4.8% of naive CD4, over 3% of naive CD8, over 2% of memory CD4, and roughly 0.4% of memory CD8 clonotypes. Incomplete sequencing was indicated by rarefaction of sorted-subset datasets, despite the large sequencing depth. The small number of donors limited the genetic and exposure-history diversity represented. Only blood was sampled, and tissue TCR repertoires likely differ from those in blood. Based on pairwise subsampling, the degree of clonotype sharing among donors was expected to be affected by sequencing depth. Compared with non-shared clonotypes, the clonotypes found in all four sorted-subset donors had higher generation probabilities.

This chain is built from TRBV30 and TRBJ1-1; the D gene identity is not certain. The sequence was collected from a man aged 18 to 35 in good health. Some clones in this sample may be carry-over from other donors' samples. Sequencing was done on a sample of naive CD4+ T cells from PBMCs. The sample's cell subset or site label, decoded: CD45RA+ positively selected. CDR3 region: CAWSLGNTEAFF. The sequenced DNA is TGTGCCTGGAGTTTAGGTAACACTGAAGCTTTCTTT.